A selection of T cell receptor beta chains follows, all from one sample in a study of blood T cell repertoires in COVID-19. Clones were sequenced by immunoSEQ multiplex PCR, and TCRdb holds only the in-frame ones, with some missing. This sample has approximately 350,000 clones, with more than 70% found just once. What was sequenced was peripheral blood. These receptors originate from a man younger than 45 with active or convalescent COVID-19. CDR3s include the opening cysteine and the closing phenylalanine or tryptophan. D genes are given only for firm matches. Expanded clones are given a class, and other clones once, few, many or no size at all.

J	D	length	size	V	DNA	CDR3
TRBJ1-1	NA	13	NA	TRBV7-8	TGTGCCAGCAGCTTCCCAGGGTCCGCGGGGGGTTTCTTT	CASSFPGSAGGFF
TRBJ2-1	TRBD2	14	NA	TRBV6-2/TRBV6-3	TGTGCCAGCAGTTATAGCGGGGGTTACAATGAGCAGTTCTTC	CASSYSGGYNEQFF
TRBJ2-3	NA	13	NA	TRBV27	TGTGCCAGCAGTCTTCCCGGGGCAGATACGCAGTATTTT	CASSLPGADTQYF
TRBJ2-1	NA	15	NA	TRBV3-1/TRBV3-2	TGTGCCAGCAGCCAAGCTCAGGGGGGCCATAATGAGCAGTTCTTC	CASSQAQGGHNEQFF
TRBJ2-7	NA	15	NA	TRBV6-5	TGTGCCAGCAGACTTCTGACAGACGCTACCTACGAGCAGTACTTC	CASRLLTDATYEQYF
TRBJ2-3	TRBD2	18	NA	TRBV5-1	TGCGCCAGCAGCTTGGGGGGGTCGACTAGCGCTAGCACAGATACGCAGTATTTT	CASSLGGSTSASTDTQYF
TRBJ2-4	NA	13	NA	TRBV7-2	TGTGCCAGCAGCTTAGGGGGGCAAGACATTCAGTACTTC	CASSLGGQDIQYF
TRBJ2-7	NA	13	NA	TRBV7-9	TGTGCCAGCTCCCCAACAGGGTTAGGCGAGCAGTACTTC	CASSPTGLGEQYF
TRBJ2-7	NA	16	NA	TRBV5-1	TGCGCCAGCAGCCCGGCAGGGCAGGGTCATTACTACGAGCAGTACTTC	CASSPAGQGHYYEQYF
TRBJ2-7	NA	12	NA	TRBV10-1	TGCGCCAGCAATAGCAGGGCCTACGAGCAGTACTTC	CASNSRAYEQYF
TRBJ2-1	NA	11	NA	TRBV28	TGTGCCAGCATATCCCACAATGAGCAGTTCTTC	CASISHNEQFF
TRBJ1-1	NA	18	NA	TRBV7-2	TGTGCCAGCAGCCCTGGGGAGCAGGTTACTCGGGTGAACACTGAAGCTTTCTTT	CASSPGEQVTRVNTEAFF
TRBJ1-4	TRBD1	11	NA	TRBV24-1	TGTGCCACCAGTGATTTTCGCACAGGGGGGTTC	CATSDFRTGGF
TRBJ1-2	NA	13	NA	TRBV3-1/TRBV3-2	TGTGCCAGCAGCCAAAGGAGGGGCCATGGCTACACCTTC	CASSQRRGHGYTF
TRBJ1-5	NA	13	NA	TRBV1	TGCACCAGCAGCCAAGATCCACACGTGTCCCAGCATTTT	CTSSQDPHVSQHF
TRBJ2-2	TRBD2	18	NA	TRBV7-2	TGTGCCAGCAGCCCTAGGCGGGGAGGGTTGATGTATACCGGGGAGCTGTTTTTT	CASSPRRGGLMYTGELFF
TRBJ2-5	TRBD2	18	NA	TRBV3-1/TRBV3-2	TGTGCCAGCAGCCCACCCTGGACTAGCGGGGGGTTCGGAGAGACCCAGTACTTC	CASSPPWTSGGFGETQYF
TRBJ2-6	NA	16	NA	TRBV28	TGTGCCAGCAGTTCCTCGGCGGCGGAGGGGGCCAACGTCCTGACTTTC	CASSSSAAEGANVLTF
TRBJ2-7	NA	13	NA	TRBV2	TGTGCCACCCGGCGGGAAAGCTCCTACGAGCAGTACTTC	CATRRESSYEQYF
TRBJ2-1	TRBD2	19	NA	TRBV10-3	TGTGCCATCAGTGGACTACAAGCGGGAGGCCCGAGCTCCTACAATGAGCAGTTCTTC	CAISGLQAGGPSSYNEQFF
TRBJ2-7	TRBD1	17	NA	TRBV4-1	TGCGCCAGCAGCCAAGATCCAGGGACAGGGTTTTCCTACGAGCAGTACTTC	CASSQDPGTGFSYEQYF
TRBJ2-1	TRBD2	16	NA	TRBV5-5	TGTGCCAGCACCGGTGGGGAGGGCGGGCGCTACAATGAGCAGTTCTTC	CASTGGEGGRYNEQFF
TRBJ1-2	NA	12	NA	TRBV5-1	TGCGCCAGCAGCTCCCTCTTCTATGGCTACACCTTC	CASSSLFYGYTF
TRBJ2-3	TRBD2	16	NA	TRBV19	TGTGCCAGTAGTATGGTAAGCGGGGACCGCACAGATACGCAGTATTTT	CASSMVSGDRTDTQYF
TRBJ2-1	NA	15	NA	TRBV7-2	TGTGCCAGCAGCTTACGTAGCGGAGGACACAATGAGCAGTTCTTC	CASSLRSGGHNEQFF
TRBJ1-3	NA	16	NA	TRBV7-8	TGTGCCAGCAGCTTAGCAATCCCTTTCTCTGGAAACACCATATATTTT	CASSLAIPFSGNTIYF
TRBJ2-7	TRBD2	20	NA	TRBV28	TGTGCCAGCAGTCGGGGGTTTACAAGCAGGTTAGCGGGAGCCCAGTACGAGCAGTACTTC	CASSRGFTSRLAGAQYEQYF
TRBJ2-1	NA	12	NA	TRBV12-3/TRBV12-4	TGTGCCAGCACCCTAAGGGGGAATGAGCAGTTCTTC	CASTLRGNEQFF
TRBJ2-6	NA	18	NA	TRBV18	TGTGCCAGCTCACCACCAGGACTGGTTTTCTCTGGGGCCAACGTCCTGACTTTC	CASSPPGLVFSGANVLTF
TRBJ2-7	NA	13	NA	TRBV5-1	TGCGCCAGCAGCCCCCCTACTAGCTACGAGCAGTACTTC	CASSPPTSYEQYF
TRBJ2-5	TRBD2	15	NA	TRBV6-2/TRBV6-3	TGTGCCAGCAGTTACCTCAGTCTAGCGGGAGAGACCCAGTACTTC	CASSYLSLAGETQYF
TRBJ2-7	TRBD1	15	NA	TRBV10-3	TGTGCCATCAGTGAGCCCGGGACAGGGGCCTACGAGCAGTACTTC	CAISEPGTGAYEQYF
TRBJ2-3	TRBD2	20	NA	TRBV9	TGTGCCAGCAGCGTAGCTACTCCGACTAGCGGGGGAGATAGCACAGATACGCAGTATTTT	CASSVATPTSGGDSTDTQYF
TRBJ2-7	TRBD2	14	few	TRBV19	TGTGCCAGTAGTTTTGGGACCGGACTAGACGAGCAGTACTTC	CASSFGTGLDEQYF
TRBJ2-3	TRBD2	14	NA	TRBV5-4	TGTGCCAGCAGCTTGGAAGCGGGGGCAGATACGCAGTATTTT	CASSLEAGADTQYF
TRBJ1-5	NA	11	NA	TRBV20-1	TGCAGTGCAATACAGGGAATGGCCCAGCATTTT	CSAIQGMAQHF
TRBJ1-2	NA	14	NA	TRBV7-9	TGTGCCAGCAGCCCCGTACCGCTCACTCATGGCTACACCTTC	CASSPVPLTHGYTF
TRBJ2-1	NA	15	NA	TRBV2	TGTGCCAGCATACTCGCGGGAAGCTCCTACAATGAGCAGTTCTTC	CASILAGSSYNEQFF
TRBJ2-3	NA	14	NA	TRBV11-2	TGTGCCAGCAGCTTAGCCAGGTCCGCAGATACGCAGTATTTT	CASSLARSADTQYF
TRBJ2-7	TRBD2	14	once	TRBV28	TGTGCCAGCAGTGAGCTAGCGGGAGTGGTAGAGCAGTACTTC	CASSELAGVVEQYF
TRBJ2-7	TRBD1	13	NA	TRBV19	TGTGCCAGCGCCGGGGACAGGGCATACGAGCAGTACTTC	CASAGDRAYEQYF
TRBJ2-1	NA	11	NA	TRBV11-3	TGTGCCAGCAGCTCTGAGTATAGTCAGTTCTTC	CASSSEYSQFF
TRBJ1-1	TRBD1	15	NA	TRBV9	TGTGCCAGCAGCACCGACAGGGGTTCGAACACTGAAGCTTTCTTT	CASSTDRGSNTEAFF
TRBJ2-1	NA	12	NA	TRBV30	TGTGCCTGGGGGCGGTCCTACAATGAGCAGTTCTTC	CAWGRSYNEQFF
TRBJ2-1	TRBD2	16	NA	TRBV5-1	TGCGCCAGCAGCTTGGGGGCGGGAGAGGTATACAATGAGCAGTTCTTC	CASSLGAGEVYNEQFF
TRBJ1-5	NA	13	once	TRBV27	TGTGCCAGCAGTTTGTCCTACAATCAGCCCCAGCATTTT	CASSLSYNQPQHF
TRBJ1-1	NA	14	few	TRBV6-5	TGTGCCACCGCGCAGACAGGCCTAAACACTGAAGCTTTCTTT	CATAQTGLNTEAFF
TRBJ2-5	TRBD2	15	NA	TRBV28	TGTGCCAGCAGTCCCCTAGCGGAGGGACAAGAGACCCAGTACTTC	CASSPLAEGQETQYF
TRBJ1-4	NA	13	NA	TRBV7-9	TGTGCCAGCAGCTCAGCCAGGGGTGAAAAACTGTTTTTT	CASSSARGEKLFF
TRBJ1-2	TRBD1	16	NA	TRBV28	TGTGCCAGCTCTACCCGGACAGGCCTAGCTAACTATGGCTACACCTTC	CASSTRTGLANYGYTF
TRBJ2-1	NA	12	NA	TRBV5-1	TGCGCCAGCAGCCCCTCGGTGAGTGAGCAGTTCTTC	CASSPSVSEQFF
TRBJ1-1	NA	13	NA	TRBV19	TGTGCCAGTAGTGCAATGGACAGTGTAAGAGCTTTCTTT	CASSAMDSVRAFF
TRBJ1-1	NA	14	NA	TRBV29-1	TGCAGCGTTGAGAGTGCCAGGGCGAACACTGAAGCTTTCTTT	CSVESARANTEAFF
TRBJ1-2	NA	13	NA	TRBV9	TGTGCCAGCAGAGACGGTCTGCGGAATGGCTACACCTTC	CASRDGLRNGYTF
TRBJ2-7	TRBD2	14	NA	TRBV19	TGTGCCAGTAGTCCCGAGCGGGGGGTCTACGAGCAGTACTTC	CASSPERGVYEQYF